The sequence of this T cell receptor (beta chain) was determined in a study of shared clonotypes between healthy human individuals. Germline V lookup: CDR1 DFQATT, CDR2 SNEGSKA (reference sequence). V gave up 4 bases and J gave up 3 bases, with 6 bases separating them. This CDR3 region has 11 residues. Profiled with immunoSEQ multiplex PCR; TCRdb holds only in-frame clones, not every one. The sample records 2 million to 2.5 million clones, almost 96% being singletons. Sequences were obtained from naive CD4+ T cells sorted from blood. Subset meaning: CD45RA+ positively selected. The sequence was obtained from a man in his late teens or twenties in good health. The chain recombines TRBV20-1 with TRBJ1-2, with no clear D. The chain's CDR3 is CSAIVDYGYTF. The CDR3 bases are TGCAGTGCTATCGTGGACTATGGCTACACCTTC.